The rows below give T cell receptor beta chains drawn from one sample of a study of T cells in Graves' hyperthyroidism and ophthalmopathy. TCRdb itself ran the multiplex PCR reads through MiXCR, one entry per CDR3 protein. The table records roughly 500,000 distinct CDR3 sequences, about 45% of them present only once. The sample comprised peripheral blood or thyroid tissue (not recorded which). These receptors originate from an adult woman with Graves' disease, either hyperthyroidism or ophthalmopathy (not recorded which). The CDR3 runs from the conserved cysteine through the conserved F or W. A D gene is named only where the DNA matches it firmly. Where a row states a size, it is once, few, many or the class of an expanded clone; other rows omit it.

J gene	V gene	clone size	D gene	CDR3 DNA	CDR3 protein
TRBJ2-5	TRBV10-3	-	-	TGTGCCATCAGCTCACCACCGTGGGGACGGGAGACCCAGTACTTC	CAISSPPWGRETQYF
TRBJ2-7	TRBV14	many	TRBD1	TGTGCCAGCAGCCGCGGGGACAGGGCCCACGAGCAGTACTTC	CASSRGDRAHEQYF
TRBJ1-2	TRBV14	many	TRBD1	TGTGCCAGCAGCCAAACGAGACAGGGGTATGGCTACACCTTC	CASSQTRQGYGYTF
TRBJ1-1	TRBV2	many	-	TGTGCCAGCACGGGCAGCCTGAACACTGAAGCTTTCTTT	CASTGSLNTEAFF
TRBJ1-2	TRBV10-3	-	TRBD1	TGTGCCATCAGTGAGGGCGACAGGGTCTCTGGCTACACCTTC	CAISEGDRVSGYTF
TRBJ2-7	TRBV2	-	-	TGTGCCAGCAGTGAATCTTCGTTAAGCTACGAGCAGTACTTC	CASSESSLSYEQYF
TRBJ1-3	TRBV20-1	-	TRBD1	TGCAGTGCTACCACAGGGGGCGCGGAAGACACCATATATTTT	CSATTGGAEDTIYF
TRBJ1-5	TRBV7-9	many	-	TGTGCCAGCAGCTTAGCGTTGGCAGGGGAAGGGCCCCAGCATTTT	CASSLALAGEGPQHF
TRBJ1-2	TRBV7-9	few	-	TGTGCCAGCAGTCGCTCGGATGCACGGGACGATGGCTACACCTTC	CASSRSDARDDGYTF
TRBJ2-7	TRBV7-9	-	TRBD2	TGTGCCAGCAGCTCCCTAGCGGACTCCTACGAGCAGTACTTC	CASSSLADSYEQYF
TRBJ2-5	TRBV11-2	few	-	TGTGCCAGCAGCTTGGGAGAACAAGAGACCCAGTACTTC	CASSLGEQETQYF
TRBJ1-6	TRBV9	-	-	TGTGCCAGCAGCCCAATAAATTCACCCCTCCACTTT	CASSPINSPLHF
TRBJ2-7	TRBV5-1	-	TRBD1	TGCGCCAGCAGCAACGGACAGGGGGCTGTCGAGCAGTACTTC	CASSNGQGAVEQYF
TRBJ2-7	TRBV2	-	-	TGTGCCAGCGAGGAGGGGCTTGACAGCTCCGAGCAGTACTTC	CASEEGLDSSEQYF
TRBJ1-2	TRBV7-3	many	-	TGTGCCAGCAGCCCGGGGCAGGGGCTTGGCTACACCTTC	CASSPGQGLGYTF
TRBJ1-2	TRBV19	many	TRBD1	TGTGCCAGTAGTCGAGCCGGACAGGGAGGCTATGGCTACACCTTC	CASSRAGQGGYGYTF
TRBJ2-7	TRBV7-8	-	TRBD1	TGTGTCAGCCAAGAGGGCGGACAGGGGCTCGACGAGCAGTACTTC	CVSQEGGQGLDEQYF